This passage covers 17 T cell receptor beta chains from one sample sequenced in a study of blood T cell repertoires in COVID-19. Produced via immunoSEQ multiplex PCR; TCRdb's table is partial and in-frame only. The table shows roughly 700,000 clones, with 90% occurring only once. The material sequenced was peripheral blood. These receptors originate from a woman between 18 and 29 years old with acute or convalescent COVID-19.

This chain joins TRBV29-1 and TRBJ1-2; weak D call: TRBD1 (5 bases). The V and J ends lost 4 bases and 2 bases respectively, with 5 bases between them. Germline V gene lookup returns CDR1 SQVTM and CDR2 ANQGSEA. CDR3 length: 11 residues. CDR3 nucleotides: TGCAGCGTTGCAGGGAACTATGGCTACACCTTC. This encodes CSVAGNYGYTF.

The chain links TRBV28 to TRBJ1-2, with 8 positions matching TRBD1. Germline V gene lookup returns CDR1 MDHEN and CDR2 SYDVKM. The ends lost 7 bases at V and 4 bases at J; junction bases unmatched: 11. The CDR3 is made up of 15 amino acids. The CDR3 DNA is TGTGCCAGCACTTTGAGGGACAGGTACCTCTATGGCTACACCTTC. Translating it yields CASTLRDRYLYGYTF.

This chain uses TRBV5-1 with TRBJ2-7, with TRBD2 identical over 8 bases. CDR3 length: 18 residues. The germline V gene has CDR1 SGHRS and CDR2 YFSETQ. V trimming: 1 base; J trimming: 2 bases; junction bases outside the gene matches: 14. The CDR3 region is CASSLLGPSGTSPYEQYF. CDR3 coding DNA: TGCGCCAGCAGCTTGTTGGGCCCTTCTGGGACTAGTCCCTACGAGCAGTACTTC.

The gene calls are TRBV6-6 and TRBJ2-3, with 7 bases matching TRBD2. V was pared by 3 bases and J by 2 bases, with 8 bases of the junction left unmatched. This CDR3 has 16 residues. Germline CDR1 and CDR2: MNHNY and SVGAGI (reference sequence). CDR3: CASSYLPGGYTDTQYF. The CDR3 DNA follows: TGTGCCAGCAGTTATCTGCCGGGGGGATACACAGATACGCAGTATTTT.

About this clone itself: This sample includes further DNA sequences coding for the same CDR3. The chain is built from TRBV3-1 (or the pseudogene TRBV3-2) and TRBJ2-7; TRBD1 agrees at 10 bases. CDR1 and CDR2 from the germline V gene are LGHDT and YNNKEL (reference sequence). The CDR3 extends over 14 amino acids. The V and J ends lost 4 bases and 2 bases, in that order; junction bases with no gene match: 2. CDR3 sequence (DNA): TGTGCCAGCAGCCCCGGGACAGGGGCCTACGAGCAGTACTTC. The encoded protein is CASSPGTGAYEQYF.

The chain couples TRBV11-1 to TRBJ2-7; a weak D match, TRBD1 (6 bases). CDR1 and CDR2 from the germline V gene are SGHAT and FQDESV (reference sequence). This CDR3 region has 12 residues. Deletions cut 5 bases from V and 3 bases from J, with 8 bases between. The CDR3 nucleotides are TGTGCCAGCAGCCTCAGGGGCTACGAGCAGTACTTC. Translation gives CASSLRGYEQYF.

A single count supports this clone. V and J are TRBV6-5 and TRBJ2-1; D unclear. Trimming stripped 8 bases from V and 6 bases from J, with 14 bases between. Germline V gene lookup returns CDR1 MNHEY and CDR2 SVGAGI. The CDR3 has 13 amino acids. The chain's CDR3 is CASAGPLSNEQFF. In DNA, the CDR3 is TGTGCCAGCGCAGGCCCGTTGAGCAATGAGCAGTTCTTC.

J is TRBJ2-1 and V is TRBV30; 8 positions agree with TRBD1. This CDR3 has 14 residues. Germline-derived CDR1 and CDR2 are GTSNPN and SVGIG (reference sequence). V was clipped by 2 bases and J by 5 bases; unmatched bases: 5. The chain's CDR3 is CAWSPDRANNEQFF. The CDR3, as DNA: TGTGCCTGGAGTCCGGACAGGGCCAACAATGAGCAGTTCTTC.

V gene TRBV4-1 combines with J gene TRBJ1-5, with D perhaps TRBD1 (5 bases). The CDR3 is 16 residues long. CDR1 is MGHRA, CDR2 YSYEKL, per germline. The V and J ends lost 1 base and 1 base respectively, with 11 bases between them. The CDR3 region is CASSQVGQGSNQPQHF. CDR3 in DNA: TGCGCCAGCAGCCAAGTTGGGCAGGGCAGCAATCAGCCCCAGCATTTT.

The chain recombines TRBV21-1 with TRBJ1-2; no check of the table's D call, TRBD1, against the DNA was made. TRBV21-1 has pseudogene status. The CDR3 is 15 residues long. The CDR3 DNA sequence: TGTGCCAGCAGCGGTCAACCGGGACAGGGTGAGGGCTACACCTTC. Translating it yields CASSGQPGQGEGYTF.

This sequence joins TRBV19 and TRBJ2-5, with TRBD1 matching over 7 bases. CDR3 length equals 14 residues. Germline V gives CDR1 LNHDA, CDR2 SQIVND (reference sequence). V lost 4 bases and J lost 0; bases outside the gene matches: 2. CDR3 nucleotides: TGTGCCAGTAGTACGGGACAGCACCAAGAGACCCAGTACTTC. Translation gives CASSTGQHQETQYF.

The chain uses TRBV2 and TRBJ1-6; maybe TRBD1 (6 bases). CDR1 is SNHLY and CDR2 is FYNNEI in the germline V gene. Trimming stripped 3 bases from V and 3 bases from J, with 9 bases between. The CDR3 is made up of 15 amino acids. The CDR3 DNA reads as TGTGCCAGCAGTGAGGGACACTTCTATAATTCACCCCTCCACTTT. Translating it yields CASSEGHFYNSPLHF.

This clone showed up just once. The chain couples TRBV5-8 to TRBJ2-2, with 8 bases fitting TRBD2. The CDR3 contains 14 residues. J was trimmed by 4 bases and V by 4 bases; bases with no gene match: 3. In germline, CDR1 is SGHTS, CDR2 YDEGEE. The DNA of the CDR3 is TGTGCCAGCAGCCCGGGGGGGGGCACCGGGGAGCTGTTTTTT. This sequence encodes CASSPGGGTGELFF.

J is TRBJ1-1 and V is TRBV27; unclear D gene. The CDR3 sequence is 13 residues long. Trimming shortened V by 2 bases and J by 2 bases, and 6 bases separated the two germline ends. Germline V gene sequence: CDR1 MNHEY, CDR2 SMNVEV (reference sequence). The CDR3 spells CASSLRPNTEAFF. As DNA, the CDR3 is TGTGCCAGCAGTTTACGTCCTAACACTGAAGCTTTCTTT.

V is TRBV21-1 and J is TRBJ1-1. TRBV21-1 is recorded as a pseudogene. There are 15 residues in the CDR3. The CDR3 region has the DNA TGTGCCAGCAGCAAAGCGAGGGCCCTAAACACTGAAGCTTTCTTT. This translates into CASSKARALNTEAFF.

This chain uses TRBV10-3 with TRBJ2-7; the match to TRBD2 covers 7 bases. The CDR3 is 13 amino acids. Germline V lookup: CDR1 ENHRY, CDR2 SYGVKD. Trimming at V came to 6 bases and at J to 3 bases, leaving 5 bases not matched to a gene. This chain's CDR3 is CAIRTGGGYEQYF. CDR3 coding DNA: TGTGCCATCAGGACGGGGGGAGGCTACGAGCAGTACTTC.

As for this clone: Other nucleotide sequences from this sample produce the same CDR3. The chain couples TRBV6-2 or TRBV6-3 to TRBJ1-2; TRBD1 is a possible D gene (6 bases). Trimming shortened V by 6 bases and J by 0 bases, and 11 bases separated the two germline ends. The CDR3 runs to 14 residues. Looked up from germline, CDR1 is MNHEY and CDR2 is SVGEGT. CDR3 nucleotide sequence: TGTGCCAGCAGCAGGGGATTAGCTAACTATGGCTACACCTTC. Translation gives CASSRGLANYGYTF.